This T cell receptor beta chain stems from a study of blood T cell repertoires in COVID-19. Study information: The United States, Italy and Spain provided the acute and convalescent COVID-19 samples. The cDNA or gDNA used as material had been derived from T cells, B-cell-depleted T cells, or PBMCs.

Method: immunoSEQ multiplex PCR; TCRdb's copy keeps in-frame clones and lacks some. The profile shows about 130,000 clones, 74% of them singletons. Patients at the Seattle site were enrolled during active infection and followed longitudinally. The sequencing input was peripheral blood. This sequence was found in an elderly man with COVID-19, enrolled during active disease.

The CDR3 reads CAWSVSSGNTIYF. The CDR3 DNA reads TGTGCCTGGAGTGTTTCCAGTGGAAACACCATATATTTT. The V gene is TRBV30, the J gene TRBJ1-3; D ambiguous. In germline, CDR1 is GTSNPN, CDR2 SVGIG (reference sequence). The CDR3 spans 13 residues. V dropped 0 bases and J dropped 3 bases, with 6 bases sitting between them.